This T cell receptor beta chain is drawn from a study of T cell repertoires in cytomegalovirus infection. Between the trimmed V and J ends, which lost 8 bases and 5 bases, there was a span of 17 bases. This CDR3 region has 14 residues. Study-wide points: Using cumulative public TCR beta family frequency, the authors identified those who carried CMV together with the relevant HLA.

TCRdb reprocessed the reads via MiXCR and lists one record per CDR3 protein. Of 200,000 to 250,000 distinct CDR3 sequences in the sample, about 23% were seen once. On this clonotype itself: The antigen remains undetermined.

The origin of this receptor is a human donor in good health (CMV status not recorded). Some clones in this sample may be carry-over from other donors' samples. Input material: CD8+ T cells from PBMCs. V usage is TRBV5-3 and J usage is TRBJ2-1; D remains ambiguous. TRBV5-3 is given ORF status, its function remaining uncertain. The CDR3 region is CASSPYPGNNEQFF. Here the CDR3 DNA reads TGTGCCAGCAGCCCCTACCCAGGAAACAATGAGCAGTTCTTC.